This T cell receptor beta chain was identified in a study of CD8+CD57+ T cells in acquired aplastic anemia. Study context: DNA recovered from sorted CD4+ and CD8+ cells had a mean of around 3.3 ug.

CDR3 and TCR beta VDJ profiling relied on a genomic DNA template. Via MiXCR, TCRdb re-called the reads, giving one row per CDR3 protein. The sample carries under 200,000 distinct CDR3 sequences, 45% to 55% recorded once. The germline V gene encodes CDR1 SEHNR and CDR2 FQNEAQ (reference sequence). V lost 6 bases to trimming and J lost 2 bases, with 17 bases between them. The CDR3 contains 15 residues. All sequencing subjects had displayed CD8+CD57+ cell expansion on flow cytometry. Prior therapy had not been administered to any patient at the time of blood sampling. The TCR sequence derives from a human donor with aplastic anemia. The sequenced sample was sorted CD4+, CD8+, or CD8+CD57+ T cells (not recorded which) from PBMCs. The J gene is TRBJ2-7, the V gene TRBV7-9; D possibly corresponds to TRBD2 (5 bases). The CDR3 DNA follows: TGTGCCAGCAGTGGACGAGGGATAAATACCTACGAGCAGTACTTC. Its translation is CASSGRGINTYEQYF.